This passage covers 15 T cell receptor beta chains from one sample sequenced in a study of PD-1 blockade in classical Hodgkin lymphoma. Some clones are missing from TCRdb's copy, which holds only in-frame ones; the method was immunoSEQ multiplex PCR. The sample shows 30,000 or so clones, about 85% of them seen only once. The time point denotes: cycle 4 day 1 (C4D1), after six to seven weeks of nivolumab. Every patient relapsed after autologous stem cell transplantation, and brentuximab vedotin exposure varied. Starting with thawed PBMCs, CD4+ T cells were purified by magnetic negative selection. Source: CD4+ T cells from blood, taken before the fourth cycle of nivolumab. All receptors come from a human donor with classical Hodgkin lymphoma.

J is TRBJ1-5 and V is TRBV27; D is unresolved. Trimming cost V 0 bases and J 6 bases, with 9 bases left between them. CDR3 size: 14 residues. Germline CDR1 and CDR2: MNHEY and SMNVEV (reference sequence). CDR3 protein: CASSLSGPGQPQHF. The CDR3 bases are TGTGCCAGCAGTTTATCTGGGCCTGGTCAGCCCCAGCATTTT.

This sequence joins TRBV14 and TRBJ1-2; TRBD1 is a possible D gene (5 bases). CDR1 is SGHDN, CDR2 FVKESK, per germline. The CDR3 is made up of 13 amino acids. The ends were cut back, 4 bases at V and 5 bases at J, with 11 bases in the middle. The CDR3 nucleotides are TGTGCCAGCAGCCCCCTTGACAGATATGGCTACACCTTC. Residues: CASSPLDRYGYTF.

The rearrangement links TRBV19 to TRBJ1-2, with no clear D. Trimming shortened V by 5 bases and J by 10 bases, and 17 bases separated the two germline ends. Germline lookup yields CDR1 LNHDA and CDR2 SQIVND (reference sequence). CDR3 size: 13 residues. CDR3 in amino acids: CASSRAFWASYTF. The CDR3 bases are TGTGCCAGTAGTCGGGCGTTCTGGGCGTCCTACACCTTC.

V is TRBV25-1 and J is TRBJ2-1, with TRBD2 matching over 10 bases. This CDR3 is 16 amino acids long. J lost 6 bases, V lost 3 bases, and 8 bases had no gene match. Per the germline V gene, CDR1 is MGHDK and CDR2 is SYGVNS. CDR3 DNA: TGTGCCAGCAGTGACCTTCTAGCGGGAGTGGCCAATGAGCAGTTCTTC. Protein product: CASSDLLAGVANEQFF.

As DNA, the CDR3 is TGTGCCAGCAGCTCCGGAAAGACCCAGTACTTC. The encoded protein is CASSSGKTQYF. V gene TRBV7-2 combines with J gene TRBJ2-5; D is unresolved. The CDR3 spans 11 residues. V was pared by 4 bases and J by 6 bases, with 6 bases between. Germline V gene lookup returns CDR1 SGHTA and CDR2 FQGNSA.

The V and J genes are TRBV7-9 and TRBJ2-7; 8 nucleotides align to TRBD2. From germline, CDR1 is SEHNR and CDR2 FQNEAQ (reference sequence). J lost 4 bases, V lost 3 bases, and 11 bases had no gene match. The CDR3 covers 16 residues. Here the CDR3 reads CASSLYPSGGVYEQYF. In nucleotides, the CDR3 is TGTGCCAGCAGCTTGTACCCCAGCGGGGGAGTGTACGAGCAGTACTTC.

The CDR3 sequence: CASSSPLGANVLTF. CDR3 in DNA: TGTGCCAGCAGCTCCCCCCTAGGGGCCAACGTCCTGACTTTC. This rearrangement joins TRBV7-9 to TRBJ2-6, with D uncertain. The CDR3 loop spans 14 amino acids. Germline-derived CDR1 and CDR2 are SEHNR and FQNEAQ (reference sequence). The V end lost 4 bases, the J end lost 4 bases, and 8 bases lay between the germline ends.

This clone was seen a handful of times. The chain carries TRBV6-6 and TRBJ2-7; D perhaps matches TRBD2 (5 bases). Germline CDR1 MNHNY, CDR2 SVGAGI (reference sequence). The CDR3 length is 14 residues. V gave up 4 bases and J gave up 7 bases, with 17 bases separating them. The CDR3 nucleotides are TGTGCCAGCAGTTCCATGGACTCCCGGAGGGAGCAGTACTTC. Its translation is CASSSMDSRREQYF.

This chain links TRBV11-2 with TRBJ2-5, with no clear D. The V and J ends lost 2 bases and 5 bases respectively, with 12 bases between them. Germline V gene data show CDR1 as SGHAT and CDR2 as FQNNGV. The CDR3 extends over 14 amino acids. The CDR3 sequence is CASSLRMGAETQYF. The CDR3 nucleotides read TGTGCCAGCAGCTTACGCATGGGCGCTGAGACCCAGTACTTC.

This rearrangement joins TRBV6-1 to TRBJ2-7, with 11 bases that match TRBD1. The CDR3 runs to 13 residues. The junction had 2 bases not matched to a gene; V was cut back by 7 bases and J by 3 bases. Germline values: CDR1 MNHNS, CDR2 SASEGT. CDR3 DNA: TGTGCCAGCACTGGGACAGGGGGCTACGAGCAGTACTTC. This translates into CASTGTGGYEQYF.

The chain is built from TRBV27 and TRBJ2-3; 8 bases map to TRBD2. In germline, CDR1 is MNHEY, CDR2 SMNVEV (reference sequence). V was clipped by 5 bases and J by 2 bases; unmatched bases: 9. The CDR3 runs to 16 residues. The CDR3 nucleotides read TGTGCCAGCAGTACCGGACTAGCCACGTTCACAGATACGCAGTATTTT. This encodes CASSTGLATFTDTQYF.

The V call is TRBV6-5, the J call TRBJ1-1; 11 bases are a match to TRBD1. V trimming: 7 bases; J trimming: 1 base; junction bases outside the gene matches: 5. CDR3 size: 15 residues. Germline values: CDR1 MNHEY, CDR2 SVGAGI. The DNA for the CDR3 is TGTGCCAGCAAATGGACAGGGGGCTCGAACACTGAAGCTTTCTTT. Its translation: CASKWTGGSNTEAFF.

The V and J genes are TRBV28 and TRBJ2-2, with 12 bases matching TRBD2. CDR1 and CDR2 (germline): MDHEN, SYDVKM. V was pared by 1 base and J by 0 bases, with 15 bases of the junction left unmatched. The CDR3 has 22 amino acids. The CDR3 loop reads CASSLYPSGGASRSSNTGELFF. The CDR3, as DNA: TGTGCCAGCAGTTTATATCCTAGCGGGGGGGCCTCGCGGAGCTCGAACACCGGGGAGCTGTTTTTT.

The V gene is TRBV27, the J gene TRBJ2-3, with no clear D. Germline V CDR1 and CDR2: MNHEY, SMNVEV (reference sequence). V gave up 7 bases and J gave up 6 bases, with 17 bases separating them. The CDR3 spans 14 residues. CDR3 residues: CASTIGWGSDTQYF. CDR3 in DNA: TGTGCCAGCACCATAGGTTGGGGATCGGATACGCAGTATTTT.

V is TRBV7-9 and J is TRBJ2-7, with D uncertain. Trimming took off 5 bases at V and 3 bases at J, with 14 bases between the two ends. The CDR3 runs 14 residues. The germline CDR1 and CDR2 sequences are SEHNR and FQNEAQ (reference sequence). The DNA for the CDR3 is TGTGCCAGCAGCGCCCGCACCATGAACTACGAGCAGTACTTC. As protein: CASSARTMNYEQYF.